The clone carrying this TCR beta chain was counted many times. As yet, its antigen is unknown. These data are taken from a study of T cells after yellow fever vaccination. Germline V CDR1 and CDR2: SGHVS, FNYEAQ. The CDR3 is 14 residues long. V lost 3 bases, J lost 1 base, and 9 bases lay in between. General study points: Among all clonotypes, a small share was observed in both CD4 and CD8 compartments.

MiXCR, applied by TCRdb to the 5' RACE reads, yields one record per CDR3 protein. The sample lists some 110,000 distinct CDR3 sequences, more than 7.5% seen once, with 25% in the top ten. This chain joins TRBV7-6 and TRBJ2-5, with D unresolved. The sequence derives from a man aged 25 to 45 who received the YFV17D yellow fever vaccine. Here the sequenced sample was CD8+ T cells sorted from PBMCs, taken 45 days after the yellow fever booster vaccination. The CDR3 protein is CASSFLGFQETQYF. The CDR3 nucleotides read TGTGCCAGCAGCTTTCTGGGATTCCAAGAGACCCAGTACTTC.